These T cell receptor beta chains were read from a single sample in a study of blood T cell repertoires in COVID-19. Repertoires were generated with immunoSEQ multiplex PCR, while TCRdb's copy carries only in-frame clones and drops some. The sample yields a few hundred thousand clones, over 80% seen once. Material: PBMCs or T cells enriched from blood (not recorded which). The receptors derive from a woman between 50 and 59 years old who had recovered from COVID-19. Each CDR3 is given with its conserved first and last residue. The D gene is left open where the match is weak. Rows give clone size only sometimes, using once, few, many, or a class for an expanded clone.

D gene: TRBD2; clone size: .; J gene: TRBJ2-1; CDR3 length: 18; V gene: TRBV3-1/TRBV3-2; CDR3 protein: CASSQDLGRGRSYNEQFF; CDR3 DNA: TGTGCCAGCAGCCAAGATCTAGGGCGCGGGAGATCCTACAATGAGCAGTTCTTC
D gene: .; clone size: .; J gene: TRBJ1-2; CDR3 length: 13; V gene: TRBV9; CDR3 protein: CASSPGSSYGYTF; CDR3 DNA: TGTGCCAGCAGCCCGGGGTCATCATATGGCTACACCTTC
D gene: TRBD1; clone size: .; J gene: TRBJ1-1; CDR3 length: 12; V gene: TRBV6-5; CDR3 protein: CASRNRGQSAFF; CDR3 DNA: TGTGCCAGCAGAAACAGGGGGCAGTCGGCTTTCTTT
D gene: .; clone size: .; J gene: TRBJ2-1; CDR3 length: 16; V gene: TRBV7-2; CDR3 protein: CASSLGRDSRYNEQFF; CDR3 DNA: TGTGCCAGCAGCTTAGGTCGGGATAGCCGGTACAATGAGCAGTTCTTC
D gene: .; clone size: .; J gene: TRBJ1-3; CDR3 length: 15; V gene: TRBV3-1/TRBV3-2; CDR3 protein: CASSQVQDSGNTIYF; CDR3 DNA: TGTGCCAGCAGCCAAGTTCAGGACTCTGGAAACACCATATATTTT
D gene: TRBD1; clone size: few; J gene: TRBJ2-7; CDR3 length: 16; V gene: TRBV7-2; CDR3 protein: CASSWEGTGVPYEQYF; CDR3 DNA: TGTGCCAGCAGCTGGGAGGGGACAGGGGTTCCCTACGAGCAGTACTTC
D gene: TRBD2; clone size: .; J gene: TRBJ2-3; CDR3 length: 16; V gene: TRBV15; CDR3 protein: CATSRGTGGFTDTQYF; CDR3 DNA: TGTGCCACCAGCAGAGGTACGGGAGGGTTCACAGATACGCAGTATTTT
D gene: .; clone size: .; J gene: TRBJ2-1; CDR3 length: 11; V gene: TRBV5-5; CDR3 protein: CASNSGNEQFF; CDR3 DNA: TGTGCCAGCAACTCCGGTAATGAGCAGTTCTTC
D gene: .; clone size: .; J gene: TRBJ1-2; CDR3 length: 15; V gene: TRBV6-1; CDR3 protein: CASSDAGVRFRGYTF; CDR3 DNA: TGTGCCAGCAGTGACGCGGGGGTGAGATTCCGTGGCTACACCTTC
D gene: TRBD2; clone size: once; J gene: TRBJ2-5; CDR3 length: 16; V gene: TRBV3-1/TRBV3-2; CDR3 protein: CASSPPRRGGRETQYF; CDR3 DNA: TGTGCCAGCAGCCCCCCGAGGCGGGGGGGTCGTGAGACCCAGTACTTC
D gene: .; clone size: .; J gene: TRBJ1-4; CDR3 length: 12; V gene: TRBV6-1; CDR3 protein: CASSEGGEKLFF; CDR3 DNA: TGTGCCAGCAGTGAAGGCGGTGAAAAACTGTTTTTT
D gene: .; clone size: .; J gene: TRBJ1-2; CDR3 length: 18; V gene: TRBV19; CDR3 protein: CASTPKGGTTGSIYGYTF; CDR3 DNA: TGTGCCAGTACCCCTAAGGGTGGCACCACGGGATCAATATATGGCTACACCTTC
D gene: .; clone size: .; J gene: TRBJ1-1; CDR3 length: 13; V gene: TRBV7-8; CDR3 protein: CASSLDRNTEAFF; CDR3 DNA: TGTGCCAGCAGCTTAGACAGAAACACTGAAGCTTTCTTT
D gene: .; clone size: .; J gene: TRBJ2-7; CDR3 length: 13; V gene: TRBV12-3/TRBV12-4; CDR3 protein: CASSLRGNYEQYF; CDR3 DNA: TGTGCCAGCAGTTTAAGAGGGAACTACGAGCAGTACTTC
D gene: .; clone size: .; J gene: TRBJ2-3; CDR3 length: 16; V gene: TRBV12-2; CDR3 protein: CASRLALSRWGVTQYF; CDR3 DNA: TGTGCAAGTCGCTTAGCGCTTTCCCGTTGGGGAGTTACGCAGTATTTT
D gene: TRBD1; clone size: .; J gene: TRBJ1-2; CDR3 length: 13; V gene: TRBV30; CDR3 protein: CAWRQGPSYGYTF; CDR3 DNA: TGTGCCTGGAGACAGGGGCCGTCCTATGGCTACACCTTC
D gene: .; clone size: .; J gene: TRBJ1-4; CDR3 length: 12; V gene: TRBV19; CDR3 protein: CASSTRNEKLFF; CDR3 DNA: TGTGCCAGTAGTACCAGAAATGAAAAACTGTTTTTT
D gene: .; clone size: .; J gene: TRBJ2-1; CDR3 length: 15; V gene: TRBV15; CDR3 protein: CATSRDYGSNNEQFF; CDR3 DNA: TGTGCCACCAGCAGAGATTACGGGAGCAACAATGAGCAGTTCTTC
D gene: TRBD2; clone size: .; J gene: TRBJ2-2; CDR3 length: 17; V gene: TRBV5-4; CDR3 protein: CASSFWTSGRGTGELFF; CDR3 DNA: TGTGCCAGCAGCTTTTGGACTAGCGGGAGAGGGACCGGGGAGCTGTTTTTT
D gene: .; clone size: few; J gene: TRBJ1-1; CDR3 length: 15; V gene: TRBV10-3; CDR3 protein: CAISESRTGRTEAFF; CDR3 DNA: TGTGCCATCAGTGAGTCGAGAACAGGGCGAACTGAAGCTTTCTTT
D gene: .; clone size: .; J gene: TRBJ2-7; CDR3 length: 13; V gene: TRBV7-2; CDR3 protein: CASSFSPSYEQYF; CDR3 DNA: TGTGCCAGCAGCTTTTCTCCCTCCTACGAGCAGTACTTC
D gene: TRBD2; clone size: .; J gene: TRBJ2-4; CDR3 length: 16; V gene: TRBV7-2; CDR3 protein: CASSSLGTSGRNIQYF; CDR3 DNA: TGTGCCAGCAGCTCCCTCGGGACTAGCGGTAGGAACATTCAGTACTTC
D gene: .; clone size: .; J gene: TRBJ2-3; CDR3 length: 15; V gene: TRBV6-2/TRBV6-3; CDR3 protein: CASSLWPGGGDTQYF; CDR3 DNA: TGTGCCAGCAGTTTATGGCCTGGTGGTGGAGATACGCAGTATTTT
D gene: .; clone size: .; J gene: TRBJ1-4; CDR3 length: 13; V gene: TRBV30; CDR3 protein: CAWKAGANEKLFF; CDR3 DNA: TGTGCCTGGAAGGCGGGGGCTAATGAAAAACTGTTTTTT
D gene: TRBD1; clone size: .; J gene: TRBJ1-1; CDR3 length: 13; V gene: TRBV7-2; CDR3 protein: CASSSLQGGEAFF; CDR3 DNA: TGTGCCAGCAGCTCCCTACAGGGGGGTGAAGCTTTCTTT
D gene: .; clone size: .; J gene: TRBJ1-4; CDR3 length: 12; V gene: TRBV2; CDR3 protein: CASRDRREKLFF; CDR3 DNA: TGTGCCAGCAGGGACCGTCGGGAGAAACTGTTTTTT
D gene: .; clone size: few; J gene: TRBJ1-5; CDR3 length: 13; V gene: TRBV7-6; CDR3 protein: CASSLARDQPQHF; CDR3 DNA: TGTGCCAGCAGCTTAGCTCGGGATCAGCCCCAGCATTTT
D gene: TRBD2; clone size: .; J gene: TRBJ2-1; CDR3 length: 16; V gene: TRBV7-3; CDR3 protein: CASSTQSGRGLNEQFF; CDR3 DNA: TGTGCCAGCAGCACCCAGAGCGGGAGGGGCCTTAATGAGCAGTTCTTC
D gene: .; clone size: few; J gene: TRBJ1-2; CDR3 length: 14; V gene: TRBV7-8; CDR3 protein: CASSPRQNSYGYTF; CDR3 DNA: TGTGCCAGCAGCCCCAGACAAAACTCCTATGGCTACACCTTC
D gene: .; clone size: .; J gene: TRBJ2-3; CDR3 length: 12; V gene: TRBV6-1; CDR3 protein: CASSELRGGVYF; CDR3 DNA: TGTGCCAGCAGTGAGTTACGCGGTGGCGTCTATTTT
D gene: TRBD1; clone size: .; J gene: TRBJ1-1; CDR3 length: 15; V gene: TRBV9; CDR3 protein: CASSVDPTGDTEAFF; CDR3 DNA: TGTGCCAGCAGCGTAGACCCAACAGGGGACACTGAAGCTTTCTTT
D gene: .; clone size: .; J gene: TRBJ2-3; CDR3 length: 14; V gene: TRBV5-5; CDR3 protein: CASKLSQGTDTQYF; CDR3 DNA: TGTGCCAGCAAGCTATCGCAGGGAACAGATACGCAGTATTTT
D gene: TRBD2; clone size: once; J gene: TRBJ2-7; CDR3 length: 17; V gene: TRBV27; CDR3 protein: CASSRTSGNSLFEEQYF; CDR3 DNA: TGTGCCAGCAGTAGGACTAGCGGGAACTCCCTGTTCGAGGAGCAGTACTTC
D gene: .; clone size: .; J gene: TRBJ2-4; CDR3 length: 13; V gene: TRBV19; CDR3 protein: CASSLDSRNIQYF; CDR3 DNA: TGTGCCAGTAGCCTTGACAGCCGGAACATTCAGTACTTC
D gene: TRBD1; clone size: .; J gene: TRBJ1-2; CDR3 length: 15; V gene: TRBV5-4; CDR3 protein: CASSLFGTGKEGYTF; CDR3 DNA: TGTGCCAGCAGCTTGTTCGGGACAGGAAAAGAAGGCTACACCTTC
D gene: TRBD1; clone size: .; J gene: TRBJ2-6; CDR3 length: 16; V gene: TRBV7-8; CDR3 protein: CASRGTGASGANVLTF; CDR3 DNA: TGTGCCAGCAGGGGGACAGGGGCCTCTGGGGCCAACGTCCTGACTTTC
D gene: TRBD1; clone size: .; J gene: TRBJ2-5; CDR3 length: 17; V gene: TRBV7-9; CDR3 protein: CASSFMGTGGYQETQYF; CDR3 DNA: TGTGCCAGCAGCTTTATGGGGACAGGGGGTTACCAAGAGACCCAGTACTTC
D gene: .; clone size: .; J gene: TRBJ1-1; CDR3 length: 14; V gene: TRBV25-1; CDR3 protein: CASSDLTPNTEAFF; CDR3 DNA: TGTGCCAGCAGTGACTTGACACCGAACACTGAAGCTTTCTTT
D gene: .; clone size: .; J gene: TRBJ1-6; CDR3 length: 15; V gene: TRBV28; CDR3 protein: CASSLTGQNNSPLHF; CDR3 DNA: TGTGCCAGCAGTCTGACCGGACAGAATAATTCACCCCTCCACTTT
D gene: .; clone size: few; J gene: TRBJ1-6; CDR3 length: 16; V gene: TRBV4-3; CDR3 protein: CASSQATQPNNSPLHF; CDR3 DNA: TGCGCCAGCAGCCAAGCTACACAGCCCAATAATTCACCCCTCCACTTT
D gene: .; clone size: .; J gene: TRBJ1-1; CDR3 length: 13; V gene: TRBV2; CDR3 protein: CASTTGMNTEAFF; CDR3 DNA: TGTGCCAGCACCACGGGGATGAACACTGAAGCTTTCTTT
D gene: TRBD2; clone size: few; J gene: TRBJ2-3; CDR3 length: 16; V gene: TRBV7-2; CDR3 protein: CASSLMASGRGDTQYF; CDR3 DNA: TGTGCCAGCAGCTTAATGGCTAGCGGGAGGGGAGATACGCAGTATTTT
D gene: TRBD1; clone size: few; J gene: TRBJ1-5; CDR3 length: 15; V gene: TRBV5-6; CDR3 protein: CASSHRGTGYQPQHF; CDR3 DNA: TGTGCCAGCAGCCACCGGGGGACAGGGTATCAGCCCCAGCATTTT
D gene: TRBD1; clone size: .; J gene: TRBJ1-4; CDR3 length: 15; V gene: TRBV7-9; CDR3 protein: CASSAWTGGNEKLFF; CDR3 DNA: TGTGCCAGCAGCGCCTGGACAGGGGGGAATGAAAAACTGTTTTTT
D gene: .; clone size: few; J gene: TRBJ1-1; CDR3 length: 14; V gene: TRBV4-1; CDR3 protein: CASRPGGISTEAFF; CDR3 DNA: TGCGCCAGCAGGCCTGGAGGGATTAGCACTGAAGCTTTCTTT
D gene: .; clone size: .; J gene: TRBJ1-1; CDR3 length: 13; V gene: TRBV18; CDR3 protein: CASSLGGDTEAFF; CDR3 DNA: TGTGCCAGCTCCCTCGGGGGGGACACTGAAGCTTTCTTT
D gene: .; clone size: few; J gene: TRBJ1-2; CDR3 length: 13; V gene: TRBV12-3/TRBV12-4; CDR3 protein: CASSSSGSLGYTF; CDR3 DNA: TGTGCCAGCAGTTCGTCTGGTAGCTTGGGCTACACCTTC
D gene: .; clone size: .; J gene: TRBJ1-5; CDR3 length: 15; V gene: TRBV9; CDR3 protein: CASSPWEGSNQPQHF; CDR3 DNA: TGTGCCAGCAGCCCCTGGGAGGGCAGCAATCAGCCCCAGCATTTT